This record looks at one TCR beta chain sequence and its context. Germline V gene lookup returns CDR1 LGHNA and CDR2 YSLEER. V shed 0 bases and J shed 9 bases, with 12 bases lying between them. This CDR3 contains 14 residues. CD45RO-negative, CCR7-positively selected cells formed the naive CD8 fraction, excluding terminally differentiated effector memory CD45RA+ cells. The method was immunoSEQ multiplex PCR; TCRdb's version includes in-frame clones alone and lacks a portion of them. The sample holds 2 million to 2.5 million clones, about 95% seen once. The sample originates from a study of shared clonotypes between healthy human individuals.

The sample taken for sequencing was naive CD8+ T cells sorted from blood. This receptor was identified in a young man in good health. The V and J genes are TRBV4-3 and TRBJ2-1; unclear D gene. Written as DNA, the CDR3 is TGCGCCAGCAGCCAAGATTTCGTTCCGAGTGAGCAGTTCTTC. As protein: CASSQDFVPSEQFF.